This T cell receptor beta chain was retrieved from a study of beta chain features in type 1 diabetes. Whole-study results and caveats: TCRB repertoires of naive, central memory and Treg cells appeared more similar among patients than among healthy donors. Moderate yet significant TCRB CDR3 shortening was seen in Type 1 diabetes patients in all four CD4+ subsets.

A remark on this clone: Its antigen is unknown.

The J segment lost 4 bases and the V segment lost 1 base, leaving 3 bases of the junction unmatched. CDR1 is GTSNPN and CDR2 is SVGIG in the germline V gene (reference sequence). The CDR3 runs 14 residues. Every isolated RNA sample was fully reverse transcribed, so sequencing captured expressed TCRB transcripts. The method was immunoSEQ multiplex PCR; TCRdb's version includes in-frame clones alone and lacks a portion of them. The data show 150,000 to 200,000 clones, roughly 65% seen once. The sample was naive CD4+ T cells from blood. This receptor was taken from a man aged 25-40 years with type 1 diabetes. This sequence joins TRBV30 and TRBJ1-5; the match to TRBD1 covers 8 bases. The DNA of the CDR3 is TGTGCCTGGAGTGCGGACAGGGCAAATCAGCCCCAGCATTTT. Translation gives CAWSADRANQPQHF.